The next 28 T cell receptor beta chains were all read from a single sample in a study of neurological immune-mediated disorders. TCRdb reanalysed the 5' RACE reads using MiXCR and keeps one entry per CDR3 protein. This sample has about 62,000 distinct CDR3 sequences, with roughly 4% found just once. Sequencing was carried out using PBMCs. These receptors all stem from a woman aged 45-65 years with multiple sclerosis.

This clonotype appeared many times. The V call is TRBV7-9, the J call TRBJ2-6, with TRBD1 matching over 9 bases. CDR1 and CDR2 from the germline V gene are SEHNR and FQNEAQ (reference sequence). With 0 bases clipped from V and 2 bases from J, the junction kept 8 bases outside the gene matches. CDR3 length: 19 residues. CDR3 region: CASSLAVGQGLPGANVLTF. The CDR3 bases are TGTGCCAGCAGCTTAGCTGTGGGACAGGGCTTGCCTGGGGCCAACGTCCTGACTTTC.

This clonotype was seen ten or more times. This chain uses TRBV20-1 with TRBJ1-5; D is ambiguous. This CDR3 comprises 15 residues. V was trimmed by 3 bases and J by 1 base, leaving 13 bases between them. Germline V CDR1 and CDR2: DFQATT, SNEGSKA (reference sequence). CDR3 in amino acids: CSASNVDVSNQPQHF. CDR3 bases: TGCAGTGCTAGTAATGTGGATGTGAGCAATCAGCCCCAGCATTTT.

This clonotype was observed many times. The chain employs TRBV12-3 or TRBV12-4 and TRBJ2-7, with D possibly being TRBD2 (6 bases). The CDR3 runs 15 residues. The germline V and J ends were trimmed by 2 bases and 2 bases, with 13 bases remaining between them. In nucleotides, the CDR3 is TGTGCCAGCAGTTTAATTTTAGCGGTTCCCTACGAGCAGTACTTC. Translating gives CASSLILAVPYEQYF.

This clonotype was recorded at least ten times. The chain's CDR3 is CASSLARRDLNEQFF. In nucleotides, the CDR3 is TGCGCCAGCAGCTTGGCCAGGAGGGATCTTAATGAGCAGTTCTTC. The chain employs TRBV5-1 and TRBJ2-1, with D possibly matching TRBD2 (6 bases). The CDR3 length is 15 residues. The V gene's germline CDR1 is SGHRS and CDR2 YFSETQ. V was trimmed by 0 bases and J by 7 bases, leaving 14 bases between them.

The sample holds many counts of this clonotype. The rearrangement uses TRBV20-1 and TRBJ1-1; D perhaps matches TRBD1 (6 bases). V was clipped by 4 bases and J by 1 base, with 10 bases between them. CDR3 size: 13 residues. CDR1 and CDR2 (germline): DFQATT, SNEGSKA (reference sequence). For the CDR3, the DNA is TGCAGTGCTATCTCGACAGGGAACACTGAAGCTTTCTTT. This gives the protein CSAISTGNTEAFF.

This clonotype was recorded a few times. The chain joins TRBV7-2 to TRBJ2-7; no definite D call. There are 13 residues in the CDR3. Trimming pared 5 bases from V and 2 bases from J, leaving 10 bases between. Germline lookup yields CDR1 SGHTA and CDR2 FQGNSA. This CDR3 is CASSHLSAYEQYF. Here the CDR3 DNA reads TGTGCCAGCAGCCACCTTTCGGCCTACGAGCAGTACTTC.

This clonotype showed up many times. The V gene is TRBV4-3, the J gene TRBJ2-1; maybe TRBD1 (7 bases). The CDR3 has 13 residues. Germline V lookup: CDR1 LGHNA, CDR2 YSLEER. Trimming removed 3 bases at V and 14 bases at J, with 17 bases between. In DNA, the CDR3 is TGCGCCAGCAGCCATGTCTCAGGGGGGACGGAGTTCTTC. Its protein is CASSHVSGGTEFF.

This clonotype was seen many times. This chain joins TRBV10-3 and TRBJ1-2, with D perhaps matching TRBD1 (6 bases). The V and J ends lost 3 bases and 8 bases respectively, with 10 bases between them. This CDR3 region has 12 residues. Germline CDR1 reads ENHRY; CDR2 reads SYGVKD. The CDR3 DNA follows: TGTGCCATCAGTGAACAACAGGGCGGCTACACCTTC. Translation: CAISEQQGGYTF.

By frequency in the sample, this clonotype is medium-sized. The CDR3 DNA follows: TGCGCCAGCAGCTTTGGCACCGGGGAGCTGTTTTTT. This codes for CASSFGTGELFF. The chain has TRBV5-1 and TRBJ2-2; D ambiguous. CDR3 length equals 12 residues. Germline CDR1 reads SGHRS; CDR2 reads YFSETQ. V was clipped by 2 bases and J by 4 bases, with 3 bases between them.

This clonotype was observed a handful of times. This chain links TRBV7-8 with TRBJ2-2, with TRBD2 matching 13 bases. With V trimmed by 2 bases and J by 5 bases, 11 bases remained unmatched. The CDR3 is made up of 19 amino acids. The germline V gene has CDR1 SGHVS and CDR2 FQNEAQ. This CDR3 is CASSLRGLAGFRETGELFF. CDR3 DNA sequence: TGTGCCAGCAGCTTAAGGGGACTAGCGGGATTTCGGGAAACCGGGGAGCTGTTTTTT.

This clonotype occurred many times. This chain links TRBV20-1 with TRBJ1-1, with no clear D. Germline V gene sequence: CDR1 DFQATT, CDR2 SNEGSKA (reference sequence). The CDR3 sequence is 15 residues long. V was shortened by 0 bases and J by 7 bases, with 18 bases between the two germline ends. The CDR3, as DNA: TGCAGTGCTAGAGATCGGGCGCGGAGGCCCGATGAAGCTTTCTTT. It yields the protein CSARDRARRPDEAFF.

This clonotype was observed many times. The rearrangement links TRBV6-6 to TRBJ2-1; 10 bases fit TRBD2. The length of the CDR3 is 14 residues. The germline V gene has CDR1 MNHNY and CDR2 SVGAGI (reference sequence). J was trimmed by 3 bases and V by 8 bases; bases with no gene match: 4. The CDR3 DNA reads as TGTGCCAGCGGGGCTAGCGGGAGCTACAATGAGCAGTTCTTC. Translated: CASGASGSYNEQFF.

This clonotype was detected ten times or more. The rearrangement joins TRBV6-5 to TRBJ1-1; TRBD1 agrees at 7 bases. Germline-derived CDR1 and CDR2 are MNHEY and SVGAGI. Losses at the gene ends were 5 bases for V and 0 bases for J; bases not matched to a gene: 6. The CDR3 is 15 amino acids. The CDR3 sequence is CASSKGQVMNTEAFF. CDR3 DNA: TGTGCCAGCAGTAAAGGACAGGTCATGAACACTGAAGCTTTCTTT.

This clonotype occurred many times. The chain uses TRBV2 and TRBJ2-7, with TRBD1 identical over 8 bases. Unmatched junction bases numbered 7, after V lost 8 bases and J lost 1 base. Germline V gene lookup returns CDR1 SNHLY and CDR2 FYNNEI. The CDR3 covers 14 residues. CDR3 coding DNA: TGTGCCAGCGGTGGACAGGGCGTTTCCTACGAGCAGTACTTC. Translating it yields CASGGQGVSYEQYF.

This clonotype was counted ten times or more. The rearrangement joins TRBV4-1 to TRBJ1-5, with TRBD1 matching 8 bases. V was pared by 4 bases and J by 3 bases, with 11 bases of the junction left unmatched. The CDR3 extends over 17 amino acids. Germline V gene data show CDR1 as MGHRA and CDR2 as YSYEKL. Written as DNA, the CDR3 is TGCGCCAGCAGCCCCCACTGGTCCAGGGGGCTCAATCAGCCCCAGCATTTT. Translation gives CASSPHWSRGLNQPQHF.

This clonotype was seen a few times. This chain joins TRBV7-6 and TRBJ1-1; no clear D. Trimming cost V 5 bases and J 1 base, with 8 bases left between them. Germline V gives CDR1 SGHVS, CDR2 FNYEAQ. This CDR3 has 13 residues. CDR3 nucleotides: TGTGCCAGCAGCCAAGATAGGAACACTGAAGCTTTCTTT. It translates to CASSQDRNTEAFF.

This clonotype was seen ten or more times. The gene calls are TRBV12-3 or TRBV12-4 and TRBJ1-2; no firm D call. CDR3 length: 12 residues. Trimming removed 2 bases at V and 8 bases at J, with 9 bases between. Written as DNA, the CDR3 is TGTGCCAGCAGTTTAAGAGGGTTCGGCTACACCTTC. This translates into CASSLRGFGYTF.

This clonotype was detected many times. V gene TRBV24-1 combines with J gene TRBJ2-5, with TRBD1 identical over 7 bases. With 3 bases clipped from V and 3 bases from J, the junction kept 6 bases outside the gene matches. The CDR3 has 15 amino acids. CDR1 is KGHDR, CDR2 SFDVKD, per germline. DNA of the CDR3: TGTGCCACCAGTGATCCAGGGACAGCAAAAGAGACCCAGTACTTC. Translating gives CATSDPGTAKETQYF.

This clonotype was observed many times. One junction end disagrees with the germline gene, perhaps due to a read error. CDR3 nucleotides: TGTGCCAGCTCACTCTGGGACAATTCACCCCTCAACTTT. This encodes CASSLWDNSPLNF. V and J are TRBV18 and TRBJ1-6; a possible D gene is TRBD1 (6 bases). The CDR3 runs to 13 residues. Germline V gene lookup returns CDR1 KGHSH and CDR2 LQKENI.

This clonotype was counted at least ten times. This rearrangement joins TRBV5-1 to TRBJ2-1; D unclear. The CDR3 is 12 residues long. Trimming pared 1 base from V and 9 bases from J, leaving 8 bases between. CDR1 and CDR2 (germline): SGHRS, YFSETQ. CDR3 sequence (DNA): TGCGCCAGCAGCTTGTTGGTGAGTGAGCAGTTCTTC. Translation gives CASSLLVSEQFF.

This clonotype was picked up a small number of times. This chain uses TRBV5-1 with TRBJ1-2; TRBD1 matches at 7 bases. Per germline, CDR1 SGHRS and CDR2 YFSETQ. The CDR3 loop spans 13 amino acids. Trimming at V came to 3 bases and at J to 6 bases, leaving 5 bases not matched to a gene. The CDR3 coding sequence is TGCGCCAGCAGCTCAGAGACAGGGAATGGCTACACCTTC. The encoded protein is CASSSETGNGYTF.

This clonotype occurred many times. The chain carries TRBV5-1 and TRBJ2-5, with D possibly TRBD2 on 5 matching bases. Germline V CDR1 and CDR2: SGHRS, YFSETQ. This CDR3 is built from 14 residues. V was clipped by 0 bases and J by 7 bases, with 13 bases between them. In nucleotides, the CDR3 is TGCGCCAGCAGCTTGGAAGGAGGAGACGCGACCCAGTACTTC. Its protein product is CASSLEGGDATQYF.

This clonotype was seen ten or more times. The chain employs TRBV20-1 and TRBJ2-1; no definite D call. The V end lost 2 bases, the J end lost 8 bases, and 13 bases lay between the germline ends. Germline CDR1 and CDR2: DFQATT and SNEGSKA (reference sequence). CDR3 length: 13 residues. The CDR3 is CSARQEIDDEQFF. For the CDR3, the DNA is TGCAGTGCTAGACAGGAAATAGACGATGAGCAGTTCTTC.

This clonotype was observed at least ten times. DNA for the CDR3: TGTGCCAGCAGCTACAGGACAGGGTTTGAAGCTTTCTTT. Its translation is CASSYRTGFEAFF. This chain connects TRBV27 to TRBJ1-1, with 8 bases matching TRBD1. With 6 bases clipped from V and 7 bases from J, the junction kept 7 bases outside the gene matches. The CDR3 spans 13 residues. Germline V gene data show CDR1 as MNHEY and CDR2 as SMNVEV (reference sequence).

This clonotype was detected ten times or more. The CDR3 bases are TGTGCCAGTAGCCTGGGGGTCGAGCAGTACTTC. This encodes CASSLGVEQYF. V is TRBV2 and J is TRBJ2-7; D could derive from TRBD1 or TRBD2 (5 bases each). Germline V gives CDR1 SNHLY, CDR2 FYNNEI. Trimming removed 9 bases at V and 6 bases at J, with 12 bases between. The CDR3 has 11 residues.

This clonotype has at least ten counts. The J gene is TRBJ2-4, the V gene TRBV12-3 or TRBV12-4; tentative D call: TRBD2 (6 bases). V lost 1 base, J lost 4 bases, and 11 bases lay in between. The CDR3 extends over 15 amino acids. The CDR3 here is CASSLVGGRKNIQYF. In DNA form, the CDR3 reads TGTGCCAGCAGTTTAGTGGGAGGCCGTAAAAACATTCAGTACTTC.

This clonotype was counted at least ten times. A read error may account for a junction end that differs from germline. The chain has TRBV7-2 and TRBJ2-3; 8 bases align to TRBD2. CDR1 and CDR2 (germline): SGHTA, FQGNSA. The CDR3 loop spans 15 amino acids. The CDR3 bases are TGTGCCAGCAGCGTAGCGGGACCTAGCACAGATACGCAGTATTTT. Translated: CASSVAGPSTDTQYF.

Ten or more counts support this clonotype. CDR3 region: CASSPGQGFYGEQFF. CDR3 nucleotide sequence: TGTGCCAGCAGCCCGGGACAGGGTTTTTACGGTGAGCAGTTCTTC. The chain carries TRBV5-5 and TRBJ2-1; 9 bases map to TRBD1. J was trimmed by 9 bases and V by 4 bases; bases with no gene match: 11. This CDR3 region has 15 residues. Germline CDR1 SGHKS, CDR2 YYEKEE (reference sequence).